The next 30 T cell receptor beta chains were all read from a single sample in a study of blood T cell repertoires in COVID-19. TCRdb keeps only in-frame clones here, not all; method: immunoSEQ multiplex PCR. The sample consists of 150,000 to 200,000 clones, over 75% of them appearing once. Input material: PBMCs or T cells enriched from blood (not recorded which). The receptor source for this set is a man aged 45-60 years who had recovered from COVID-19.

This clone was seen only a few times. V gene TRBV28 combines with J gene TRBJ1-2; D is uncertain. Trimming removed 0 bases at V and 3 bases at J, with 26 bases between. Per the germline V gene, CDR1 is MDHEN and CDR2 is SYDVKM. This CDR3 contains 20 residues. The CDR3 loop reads CASSLWDAGSNGRRDYGYTF. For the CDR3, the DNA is TGTGCCAGCAGTTTATGGGACGCGGGGTCTAATGGAAGACGGGACTATGGCTACACCTTC.

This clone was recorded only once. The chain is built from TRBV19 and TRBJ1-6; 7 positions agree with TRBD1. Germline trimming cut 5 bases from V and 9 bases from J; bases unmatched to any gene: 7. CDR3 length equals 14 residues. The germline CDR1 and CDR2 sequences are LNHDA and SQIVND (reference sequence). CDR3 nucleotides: TGTGCCAGTAGTCAACGGGACAGTCGTTCACCCCTCCACTTT. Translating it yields CASSQRDSRSPLHF.

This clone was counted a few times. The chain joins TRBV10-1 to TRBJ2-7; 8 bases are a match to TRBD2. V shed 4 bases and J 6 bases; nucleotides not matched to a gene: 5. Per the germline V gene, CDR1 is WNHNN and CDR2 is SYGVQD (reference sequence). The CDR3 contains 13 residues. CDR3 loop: CASSGAGGREQYF. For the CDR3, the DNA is TGCGCCAGCAGTGGTGCGGGAGGCCGCGAGCAGTACTTC.

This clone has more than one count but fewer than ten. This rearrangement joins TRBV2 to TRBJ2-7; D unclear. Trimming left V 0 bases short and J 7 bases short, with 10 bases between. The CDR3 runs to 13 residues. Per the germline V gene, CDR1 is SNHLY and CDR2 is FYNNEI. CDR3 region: CASSEAEEREQYF. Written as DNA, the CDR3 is TGTGCCAGCAGTGAAGCGGAAGAGAGGGAGCAGTACTTC.

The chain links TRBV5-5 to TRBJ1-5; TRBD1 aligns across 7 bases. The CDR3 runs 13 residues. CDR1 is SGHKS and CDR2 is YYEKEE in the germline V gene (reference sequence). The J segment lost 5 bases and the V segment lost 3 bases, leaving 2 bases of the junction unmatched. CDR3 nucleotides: TGTGCCAGCAGCTGGGGGACAGATCAGCCCCAGCATTTT. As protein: CASSWGTDQPQHF.

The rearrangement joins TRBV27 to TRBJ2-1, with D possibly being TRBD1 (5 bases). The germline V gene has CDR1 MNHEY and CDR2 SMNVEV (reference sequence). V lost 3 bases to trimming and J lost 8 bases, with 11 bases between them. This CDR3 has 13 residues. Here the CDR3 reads CASSLGLVDEQFF. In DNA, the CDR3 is TGTGCCAGCAGTTTGGGGCTAGTCGATGAGCAGTTCTTC.

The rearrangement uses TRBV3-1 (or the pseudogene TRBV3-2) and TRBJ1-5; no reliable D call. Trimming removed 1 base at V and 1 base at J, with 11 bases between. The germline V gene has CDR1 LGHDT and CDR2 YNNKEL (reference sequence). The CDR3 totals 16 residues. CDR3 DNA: TGTGCCAGCAGCCAAGGTCCGGTCGCAAGCAATCAGCCCCAGCATTTT. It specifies CASSQGPVASNQPQHF.

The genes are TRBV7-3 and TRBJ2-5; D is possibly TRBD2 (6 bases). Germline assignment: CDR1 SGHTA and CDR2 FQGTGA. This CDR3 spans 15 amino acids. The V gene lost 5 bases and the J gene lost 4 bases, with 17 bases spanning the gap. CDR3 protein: CASSGGLSERETQYF. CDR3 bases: TGTGCCAGCAGCGGGGGACTCTCTGAGCGAGAGACCCAGTACTTC.

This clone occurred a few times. The CDR3 reads CASLRARGSPLHF. The CDR3 DNA reads as TGTGCCAGCCTCCGCGCTAGGGGCTCACCCCTCCACTTT. This rearrangement joins TRBV13 to TRBJ1-6, with D possibly being TRBD1 (5 bases). Germline V gives CDR1 PRHDT, CDR2 FYEKMQ (reference sequence). V lost 8 bases to trimming and J lost 10 bases, with 15 bases between them. The CDR3 covers 13 residues. Full variable domain (rest looked up from reference TRBV13 and TRBJ1-6): AAGVIQSPRHLIKEKRETATLKCYPIPRHDTVYWYQQGPGQDPQFLISFYEKMQSDKGSIPDRFSAQQFSDYHSELNMSSLELGDSALYFCASLRARGSPLHFGNGTRLTVT.

In DNA form, the CDR3 reads TGTGCCAGCAGCTTGCCGACAGGGCCTGGAAACACCATATATTTT. Translation gives CASSLPTGPGNTIYF. The chain has TRBV5-6 and TRBJ1-3, with 7 bases lining up with TRBD1. The CDR3 is 15 residues long. Trimming removed 1 base from V and 2 bases from J; junction bases left unmatched: 3. Germline lookup yields CDR1 SGHDT and CDR2 YYEEEE.

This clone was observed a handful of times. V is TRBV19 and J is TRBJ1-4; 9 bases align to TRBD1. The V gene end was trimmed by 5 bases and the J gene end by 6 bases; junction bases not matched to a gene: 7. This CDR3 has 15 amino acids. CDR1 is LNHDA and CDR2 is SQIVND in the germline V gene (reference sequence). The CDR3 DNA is TGTGCCAGTAGTGTCCCCCGGGACAGGGATGAAAAACTGTTTTTT. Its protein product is CASSVPRDRDEKLFF.

This CDR3 reads CASSQGVAGGQETQYF. The DNA of the CDR3 is TGTGCCAGCAGCCAAGGGGTAGCGGGGGGGCAAGAGACCCAGTACTTC. The V gene is TRBV4-2, the J gene TRBJ2-5; TRBD2 agrees at 11 bases. The germline gives CDR1 LGHNA, CDR2 YNFKEQ. The junction had 3 bases not matched to a gene; V was cut back by 1 base and J by 2 bases. The CDR3 runs to 16 residues.

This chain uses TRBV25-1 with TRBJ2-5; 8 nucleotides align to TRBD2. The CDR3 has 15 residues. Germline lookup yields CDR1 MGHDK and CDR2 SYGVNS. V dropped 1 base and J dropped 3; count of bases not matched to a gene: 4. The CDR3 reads CASSEWRGAKETQYF. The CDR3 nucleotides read TGTGCCAGCAGTGAATGGCGGGGGGCGAAAGAGACCCAGTACTTC. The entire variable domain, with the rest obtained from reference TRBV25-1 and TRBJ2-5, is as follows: EADIYQTPRYLVIGTGKKITLECSQTMGHDKMYWYQQDPGMELHLIHYSYGVNSTEKGDLSSESTVSRIRTEHFPLTLESARPSHTSQYLCASSEWRGAKETQYFGPGTRLLVL.

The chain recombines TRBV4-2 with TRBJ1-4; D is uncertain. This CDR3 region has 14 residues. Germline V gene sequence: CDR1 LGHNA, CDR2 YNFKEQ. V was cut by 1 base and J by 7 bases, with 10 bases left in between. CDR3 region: CASSQGGVGEKLFF. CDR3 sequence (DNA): TGTGCCAGCAGCCAAGGGGGAGTTGGTGAAAAACTGTTTTTT.

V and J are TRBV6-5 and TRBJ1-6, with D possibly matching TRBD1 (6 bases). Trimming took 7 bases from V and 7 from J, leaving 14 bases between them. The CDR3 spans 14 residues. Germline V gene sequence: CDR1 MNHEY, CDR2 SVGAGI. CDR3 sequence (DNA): TGTGCCAGCACTTCGGGACAAGTAAATTCACCCCTCCACTTT. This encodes CASTSGQVNSPLHF.

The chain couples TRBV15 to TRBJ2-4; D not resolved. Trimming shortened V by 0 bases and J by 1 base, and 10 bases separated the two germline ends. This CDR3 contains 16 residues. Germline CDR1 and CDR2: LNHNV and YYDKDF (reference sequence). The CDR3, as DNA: TGTGCCACCAGCAGAGATCAGATAATGGCCAAAAACATTCAGTACTTC. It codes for CATSRDQIMAKNIQYF.

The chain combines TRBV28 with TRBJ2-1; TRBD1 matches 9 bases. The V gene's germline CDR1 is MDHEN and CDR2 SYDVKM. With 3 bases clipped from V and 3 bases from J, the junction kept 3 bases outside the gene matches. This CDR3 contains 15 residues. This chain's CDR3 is CASSLTGGNYNEQFF. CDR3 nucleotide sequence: TGTGCCAGCAGTTTGACAGGGGGGAACTACAATGAGCAGTTCTTC.

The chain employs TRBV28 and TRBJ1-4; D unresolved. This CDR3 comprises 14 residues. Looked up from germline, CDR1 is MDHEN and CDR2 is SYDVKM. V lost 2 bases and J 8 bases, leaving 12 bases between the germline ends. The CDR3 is CASSLGRRGEKLFF. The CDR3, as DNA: TGTGCCAGCAGTTTAGGGAGGAGAGGGGAAAAACTGTTTTTT.

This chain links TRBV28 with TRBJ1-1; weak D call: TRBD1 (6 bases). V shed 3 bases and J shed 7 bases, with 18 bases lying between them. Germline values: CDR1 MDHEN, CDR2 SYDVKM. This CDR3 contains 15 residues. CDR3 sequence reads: CASSFLLGTRSEAFF. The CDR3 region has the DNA TGTGCCAGCAGTTTTCTCTTGGGGACACGGAGTGAAGCTTTCTTT. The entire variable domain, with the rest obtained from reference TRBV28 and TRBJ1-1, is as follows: DVKVTQSSRYLVKRTGEKVFLECVQDMDHENMFWYRQDPGLGLRLIYFSYDVKMKEKGDIPEGYSVSREKKERFSLILESASTNQTSMYLCASSFLLGTRSEAFFGQGTRLTVV.

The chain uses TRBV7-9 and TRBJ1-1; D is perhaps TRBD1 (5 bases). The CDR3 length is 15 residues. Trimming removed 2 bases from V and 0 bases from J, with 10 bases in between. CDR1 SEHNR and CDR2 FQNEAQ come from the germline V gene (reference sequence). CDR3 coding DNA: TGTGCCAGCAGCTTAATAGGGGTTATGAACACTGAAGCTTTCTTT. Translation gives CASSLIGVMNTEAFF.

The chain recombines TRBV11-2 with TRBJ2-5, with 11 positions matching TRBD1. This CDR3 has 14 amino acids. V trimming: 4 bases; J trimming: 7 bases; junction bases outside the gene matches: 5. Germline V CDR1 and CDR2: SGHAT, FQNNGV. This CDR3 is CASSSGTGGATQYF. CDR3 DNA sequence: TGTGCCAGCAGCTCCGGGACAGGGGGTGCGACCCAGTACTTC. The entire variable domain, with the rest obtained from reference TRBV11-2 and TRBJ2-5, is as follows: EAGVAQSPRYKIIEKRQSVAFWCNPISGHATLYWYQQILGQGPKLLIQFQNNGVVDDSQLPKDRFSAERLKGVDSTLKIQPAKLEDSAVYLCASSSGTGGATQYFGPGTRLLVL.

The CDR3 DNA reads as TGCAGCGTCAGGACAGGGCTGAACACCGGGGAGCTGTTTTTT. It yields the protein CSVRTGLNTGELFF. V is TRBV29-1 and J is TRBJ2-2; TRBD1 aligns across 8 bases. The V segment lost 6 bases and the J segment 1 base; nucleotides outside the gene matches: 4. CDR3 length equals 14 residues. CDR1 and CDR2 from the germline V gene are SQVTM and ANQGSEA.

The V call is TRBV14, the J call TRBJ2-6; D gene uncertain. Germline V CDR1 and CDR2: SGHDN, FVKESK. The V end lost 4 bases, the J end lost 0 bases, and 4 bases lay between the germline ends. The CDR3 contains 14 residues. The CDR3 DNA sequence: TGTGCCAGCAGCCGGAGCTCTGGGGCCAACGTCCTGACTTTC. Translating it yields CASSRSSGANVLTF. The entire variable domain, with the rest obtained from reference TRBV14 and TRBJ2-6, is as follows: EAGVTQFPSHSVIEKGQTVTLRCDPISGHDNLYWYRRVMGKEIKFLLHFVKESKQDESGMPNNRFLAERTGGTYSTLKVQPAELEDSGVYFCASSRSSGANVLTFGAGSRLTVL.

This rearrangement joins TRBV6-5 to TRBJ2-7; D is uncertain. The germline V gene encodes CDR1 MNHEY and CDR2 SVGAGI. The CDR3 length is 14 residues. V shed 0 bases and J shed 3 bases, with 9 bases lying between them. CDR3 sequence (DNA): TGTGCCAGCAGTTACTCGATGTGGAGCTACGAGCAGTACTTC. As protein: CASSYSMWSYEQYF.

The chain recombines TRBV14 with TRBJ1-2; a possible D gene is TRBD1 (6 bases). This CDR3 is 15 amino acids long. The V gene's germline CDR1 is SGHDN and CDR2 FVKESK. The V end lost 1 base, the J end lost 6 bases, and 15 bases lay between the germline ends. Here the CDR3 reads CASSQASQGMNGYTF. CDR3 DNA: TGTGCCAGCAGCCAAGCTAGTCAGGGGATGAATGGCTACACCTTC.

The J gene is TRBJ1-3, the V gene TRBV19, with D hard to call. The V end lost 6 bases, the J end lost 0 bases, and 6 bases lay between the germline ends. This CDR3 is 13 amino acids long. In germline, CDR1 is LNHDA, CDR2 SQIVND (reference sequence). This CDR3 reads CASSRLSGNTIYF. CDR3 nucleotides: TGTGCCAGTAGCAGGCTCTCTGGAAACACCATATATTTT.

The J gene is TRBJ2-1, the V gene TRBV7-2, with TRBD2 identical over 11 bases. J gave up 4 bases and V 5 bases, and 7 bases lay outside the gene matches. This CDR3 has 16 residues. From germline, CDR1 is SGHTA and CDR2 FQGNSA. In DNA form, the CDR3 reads TGTGCCAGCAGCGGCCAGACTAGCGGGGTTTACAATGAGCAGTTCTTC. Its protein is CASSGQTSGVYNEQFF.

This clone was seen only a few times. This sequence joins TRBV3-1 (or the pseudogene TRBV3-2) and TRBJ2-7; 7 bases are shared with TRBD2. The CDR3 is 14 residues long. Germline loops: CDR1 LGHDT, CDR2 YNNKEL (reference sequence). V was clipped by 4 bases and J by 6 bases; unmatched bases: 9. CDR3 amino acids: CASSPPGLRGEQYF. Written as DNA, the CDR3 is TGTGCCAGCAGCCCTCCGGGACTAAGGGGCGAGCAGTACTTC.

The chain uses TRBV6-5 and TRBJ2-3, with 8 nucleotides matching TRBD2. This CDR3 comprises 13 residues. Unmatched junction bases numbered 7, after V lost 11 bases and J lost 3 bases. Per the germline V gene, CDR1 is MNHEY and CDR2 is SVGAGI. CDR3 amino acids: CAGRAGVTDTQYF. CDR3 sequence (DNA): TGTGCCGGGAGAGCGGGAGTGACAGATACGCAGTATTTT.

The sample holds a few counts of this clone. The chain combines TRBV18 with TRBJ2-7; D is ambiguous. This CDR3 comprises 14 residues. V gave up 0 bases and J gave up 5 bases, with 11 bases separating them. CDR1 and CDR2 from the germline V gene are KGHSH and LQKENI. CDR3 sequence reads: CASSPPSRGHEQYF. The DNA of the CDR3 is TGTGCCAGCTCACCACCGAGTCGAGGCCACGAGCAGTACTTC.